This TCR beta chain was obtained from a study of molecular identifiers for immune sequencing clone quantification (dated by TCRdb to 2017 to 2018). About the full investigation: For a replicate experiment, RNA from roughly 21,000 or 96,000 naive CD8 T cells was divided into five aliquots, and four of the five aliquots were sequenced. This methods study used CD8 T cells to benchmark TCR RNA copy counting and molecular-identifier clustering-based TCR repertoire sequencing (MIDCIRS). Paper-wide results and their limitations: Modeling gave about 3.2 recovered TCR RNA copies per cell versus approximately 10 by digital PCR, implying about 30% capture efficiency. When barcode sub-clustering was not used, chimeric consensus sequences inflated TCR diversity, with chimeras reaching as high as 47%. The sizes of highly expanded clones could end up underestimated when identical TCR molecules share a barcode. Spiked-in Jurkat TCR RNA equal to a single cell's worth was reported to be detectable even within one million naive CD8 T cells. In CMV-specific effector cells, clones with more than 20 RNA copies accounted for over 98% of molecules, whereas in naive cells such clones accounted for under 1%. The naive libraries included spiked-in Jurkat TCR RNA (fewer than eleven copies' worth), and this Jurkat TCR RNA is not part of the donor repertoire.

In this sample, this clonotype turned up many times. Its target antigen remains unknown. Base quality data are lacking; no much larger clone is found one base away. Reading from cysteine to phenylalanine, the CDR3 counts 19 amino acids. The DNA shown is the 57-base CDR3, in frame from base 1. The germline V gene specifies SGHVS as CDR1 and FNYEAQ as CDR2. V loses 5 bases of germline sequence and J loses 1 base, and the interval between the two ends is 23 bases. Libraries were constructed by PCR. Instrument used: Illumina HiSeq 4000. Bulk TCR libraries were made following a previously described method, with the TCR primers given in Table S5. Total RNA was purified with the Qiagen AllPrep DNA/RNA kit. Reads from multiple sequencing runs of the same library were pooled before analysis. The authors' analysis ran thus. Reads were retained only if the reads had an exact TCR constant sequence, and the retained reads were trimmed to 150 nt and grouped according to their 12-nt molecular barcodes. Reads within each barcode group were sub-clustered using a 15% Levenshtein threshold, and quality-weighted consensus sequences were constructed for each RNA molecule. Non-functional sequences were removed, as were lower-count sequences one edit away from another. On the basis of fitting two negative binomial distributions, barcode sub-clusters with fewer than 20% of the maximum read count were discarded. TCRdb's own reprocessing of the public reads used fastp at Q25 and MiXCR and kept productive beta chains. One record per CDR3 amino acid sequence lists the most common genes and DNA. Here the V and J calls rest on TCRdb's processing, not on the authors' analysis. The sample contains tens of thousands of distinct CDR3 sequences, around 25% of them found a single time. The top ten clones comprise under 2% of the sample.

Naive CD8 T cell libraries were made from around 18,000 to 910,000 sorted cells using 10%, 30% or 50% of purified RNA. Naive CD8 T cells, defined as CD8+CD4-CCR7+CD45RA+, were FACS-sorted into RLT Plus buffer on a BD FACSAria II. To test detection sensitivity, Jurkat RNA equal to fewer than 13 TCR copies was added to samples of about 17,000-1,100,000 naive CD8 T cells. CD8 T cells were enriched using RosetteSep CD8+ T Cell Enrichment Cocktail and Ficoll-Paque, and the enriched cells then underwent ACK red cell lysis. This clonotype was obtained from a human donor in good health. Some libraries in this study had Jurkat cell RNA spiked in. The specimen sequenced was naive CD8+ T cells from blood, with Jurkat cell RNA spiked in. This specimen's cell subset or site label, per the study, means: FACS-sorted CD8+CD4-CCR7+CD45RA+ naive T cells. The chain links TRBV7-6 with TRBJ2-2; the D gene is perhaps TRBD1, from 6 matching bases. The CDR3 loop reads CASSQFTAGTKMNTGELFF. Here is the DNA: TGTGCCAGCAGCCAATTCACTGCCGGGACAAAGATGAACACCGGGGAGCTGTTTTTT. The full variable domain, completed from the reference TRBV7-6 and TRBJ2-2 proteins outside the CDR3, reads GAGVSQSPRYKVTKRGQDVALRCDPISGHVSLYWYRQALGQGPEFLTYFNYEAQQDKSGLPNDRFSAERPEGSISTLTIQRTEQRDSAMYRCASSQFTAGTKMNTGELFFGEGSRLTVL.